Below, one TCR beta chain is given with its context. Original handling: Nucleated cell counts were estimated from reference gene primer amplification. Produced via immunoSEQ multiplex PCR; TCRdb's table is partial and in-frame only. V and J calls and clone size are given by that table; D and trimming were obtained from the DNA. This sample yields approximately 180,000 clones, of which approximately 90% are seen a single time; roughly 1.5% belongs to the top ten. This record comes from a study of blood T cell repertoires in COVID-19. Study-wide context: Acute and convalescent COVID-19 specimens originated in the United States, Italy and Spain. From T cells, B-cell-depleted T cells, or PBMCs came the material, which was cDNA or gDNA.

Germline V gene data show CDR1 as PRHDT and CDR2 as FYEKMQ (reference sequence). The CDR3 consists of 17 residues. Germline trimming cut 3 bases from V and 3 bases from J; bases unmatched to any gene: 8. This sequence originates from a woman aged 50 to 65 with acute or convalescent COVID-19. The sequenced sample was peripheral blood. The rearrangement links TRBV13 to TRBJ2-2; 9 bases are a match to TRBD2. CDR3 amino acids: CASSFQQGGGDTGELFF. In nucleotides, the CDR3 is TGTGCCAGCAGCTTCCAACAGGGCGGGGGGGACACCGGGGAGCTGTTTTTT.